These T cell receptor beta chains were read from a single sample in a study of identical twins. TCRdb independently ran MiXCR on the 5' RACE reads; one entry per CDR3 protein. The sample has hundreds of thousands of distinct CDR3 sequences; around 22% are singletons. Another study also made use of these data, one on yellow fever vaccine responses in identical twins.

Specimen: CD4+ T cells sorted from blood. The receptors were sampled from a woman between 18 and 29 years old in good health. CDR3s include the opening cysteine and the closing phenylalanine or tryptophan. D genes are given only for firm matches. Where a row states a size, it is once, few, many or the class of an expanded clone; other rows omit it.

j_call clone_size v_call d_call cdr3_aa cdr3_nt
TRBJ1-1 . TRBV15 TRBD1 CATSRDFRTGGMNTEAFF TGTGCCACCAGCAGAGATTTCCGGACAGGGGGGATGAACACTGAAGCTTTCTTT
TRBJ2-2 . TRBV28 TRBD1 CASLPVRTGATGELFF TGTGCCAGCCTTCCAGTTCGGACAGGGGCCACCGGGGAGCTGTTTTTT
TRBJ1-5 . TRBV4-2 . CASSQDGGKRQPQHF TGTGCCAGCAGCCAAGACGGAGGGAAGCGACAGCCCCAGCATTTT
TRBJ2-1 . TRBV5-6 . CASSHLLFAVDGVLVQFF TGTGCCAGCAGCCACCTTTTGTTTGCAGTAGACGGGGTTTTGGTGCAGTTCTTC
TRBJ2-3 . TRBV20-1 . CSAREPDRFLTDTQYF TGCAGTGCTAGGGAGCCAGATAGATTCCTCACAGATACGCAGTATTTT
TRBJ2-3 . TRBV13 TRBD2 CASSYRAGVVTDTQYF TGTGCCAGCAGCTACCGAGCGGGGGTGGTCACAGATACGCAGTATTTT
TRBJ1-2 . TRBV12-3/TRBV12-4 TRBD1 CASSRNRGLYGYTF TGTGCCAGCAGCAGAAACAGGGGGCTCTATGGCTACACCTTC
TRBJ1-3 . TRBV11-2 . CASSLDPGIGNTIYF TGTGCCAGCAGCTTAGATCCGGGGATTGGCAACACCATATATTTT
TRBJ2-3 . TRBV10-3 TRBD2 CAITEREFSTDTQYF TGTGCCATCACCGAGCGGGAGTTCTCCACAGATACGCAGTATTTT
TRBJ2-3 few TRBV5-1 TRBD2 CASSRWTSGSRTDTQYF TGCGCCAGCAGCCGTTGGACTAGCGGGAGTCGGACAGATACGCAGTATTTT
TRBJ2-2 . TRBV15 . CATSRDVPAFANTGELFF TGTGCCACCAGCAGAGATGTTCCAGCGTTCGCGAACACCGGGGAGCTGTTTTTT
TRBJ2-1 . TRBV5-8 TRBD1 CASSLGTGKYNEQFF TGTGCCAGCAGCTTGGGGACAGGAAAATACAATGAGCAGTTCTTC
TRBJ2-7 few TRBV12-3/TRBV12-4 . CASSLRQSSHKHYEQYF TGTGCCAGCAGTTTAAGGCAGTCCAGCCACAAACATTACGAGCAGTACTTC
TRBJ2-3 few TRBV12-3/TRBV12-4 TRBD2 CASSLWGGDWNTQYF TGTGCCAGCAGTTTATGGGGGGGGGATTGGAATACGCAGTATTTT
TRBJ2-1 . TRBV7-9 . CASTLVGNEQFF TGTGCCAGCACCTTAGTTGGGAATGAGCAGTTCTTC
TRBJ1-2 . TRBV11-2 . CASSLGVEGYTF TGTGCCAGCAGCTTAGGTGTTGAAGGCTACACCTTC
TRBJ2-7 . TRBV12-3/TRBV12-4 . CASSPGPPYEQYF TGTGCCAGCAGTCCAGGGCCACCCTACGAGCAGTACTTC
TRBJ1-4 few TRBV14 . CASSRQGIKEKLFF TGTGCCAGCAGCCGGCAGGGGATTAAGGAAAAACTGTTTTTT
TRBJ2-1 few TRBV7-3 . CASSLSALDEQFF TGTGCCAGCAGCTTGTCCGCACTGGATGAGCAGTTCTTC
TRBJ1-1 few TRBV27 . CASRTFMNTEAFF TGTGCCAGCAGGACTTTTATGAACACTGAAGCTTTCTTT
TRBJ2-2 . TRBV27 TRBD1 CASSYSRQGTGELFF TGTGCCAGCAGTTATTCCAGACAGGGAACCGGGGAGCTGTTTTTT
TRBJ2-5 . TRBV9 . CASSGYSGTPLGETQYF TGTGCCAGCAGCGGATACTCCGGGACCCCCCTTGGGGAGACCCAGTACTTC
TRBJ2-1 . TRBV4-1 . CASSQDLGQPGFF TGCGCCAGCAGCCAAGATCTTGGACAGCCGGGGTTCTTC
TRBJ2-1 . TRBV7-2 TRBD2 CASSLEAGGSYNEQFF TGTGCCAGCAGCTTAGAAGCGGGGGGTTCCTACAATGAGCAGTTCTTC
TRBJ2-3 . TRBV24-1 . CATSDLGLSTDTQYF TGTGCCACCAGTGATCTCGGACTAAGTACGGATACGCAGTATTTT
TRBJ1-4 . TRBV6-1 TRBD1 CASSAGTGQEKLFF TGTGCCAGCAGCGCCGGGACAGGACAAGAAAAACTGTTTTTT
TRBJ2-3 . TRBV5-1 . CASSLLGNTDTQYF TGCGCCAGCAGCTTGCTAGGAAACACAGATACGCAGTATTTT
TRBJ1-5 . TRBV5-5 . CASSLIPRAGGSNQPQHF TGTGCCAGCAGCTTGATCCCCCGGGCGGGGGGAAGCAATCAGCCCCAGCATTTT
TRBJ1-1 . TRBV20-1 TRBD1 CSARGTAGKTEAFF TGCAGTGCTAGGGGGACAGCGGGGAAGACTGAAGCTTTCTTT
TRBJ2-7 few TRBV12-3/TRBV12-4 . CASSLKVAGEQYF TGTGCCAGCAGTTTGAAGGTGGCGGGTGAGCAGTACTTC
TRBJ2-3 once TRBV5-1 TRBD1 CASSLGGTGIPDTQYF TGCGCCAGCAGCTTAGGAGGGACAGGTATCCCAGATACGCAGTATTTT
TRBJ2-5 . TRBV3-1 . CASSQGAGGKTQYF TGTGCCAGCAGCCAAGGTGCAGGCGGGAAGACCCAGTACTTC
TRBJ2-3 once TRBV19 TRBD2 CASSSLASGGDTDTQYF TGTGCCAGTAGTTCTTTGGCTAGCGGGGGTGACACAGATACGCAGTATTTT
TRBJ1-5 few TRBV7-6 . CASSPSRDQPQHF TGTGCCAGCAGCCCCAGCCGGGATCAGCCCCAGCATTTT
TRBJ2-3 . TRBV10-3 . CAISDGQGAIGTQYF TGTGCCATCAGCGACGGACAAGGGGCGATCGGTACGCAGTATTTT
TRBJ2-3 . TRBV4-1 . CASSPRGVVGGTDTQYF TGCGCCAGCAGCCCCAGGGGAGTGGTCGGTGGCACAGATACGCAGTATTTT
TRBJ1-6 few TRBV9 TRBD1 CASSVGRTGASSPLHF TGTGCCAGCAGCGTCGGAAGGACAGGGGCGAGTTCACCCCTCCACTTT
TRBJ2-7 . TRBV29-1 . CSVVGVEQYF TGCAGCGTTGTTGGGGTCGAGCAGTACTTC
TRBJ2-2 many TRBV6-1 TRBD2 CASLSRTSGQNTGELFF TGTGCCAGCCTTTCAAGGACTAGCGGGCAAAACACCGGGGAGCTGTTTTTT
TRBJ2-1 many TRBV20-1 TRBD2 CSARVWTSGTNEQFF TGCAGTGCTAGAGTTTGGACTAGCGGGACCAATGAGCAGTTCTTC
TRBJ2-7 . TRBV5-1 TRBD2 CASRRSSGPYEQYF TGCGCCAGCAGGCGTTCTAGCGGTCCCTACGAGCAGTACTTC